The clone carrying this TCR beta chain came up once. Its antigen is undetermined. The record originates from a study of cytomegalovirus exposure and HLA in healthy donors. In the study overall: The early release's HLA-typed donors yielded some 85 million unique TCRs. Study-level findings and limits: In most subjects, TCR beta sequences reportedly gave accurate predictions of HLA-A and HLA-B alleles. Relative to the 666-donor mean, N-insertions were reportedly fewer in an Asian-associated ancestry cluster in a later analysis. By a later analysis, the bulk of CMV-associated TCR beta chains appeared HLA-restricted.

The V and J ends lost 1 base and 4 bases respectively, with 6 bases between them. Germline CDR1 LNHNV, CDR2 YYDKDF (reference sequence). The CDR3 has 13 amino acids. 13 Jbeta primers and 60 Vbeta primers were used for the PCR. Assay used: immunoSEQ multiplex PCR; TCRdb lists only in-frame clones, some missing. The sample contains 75,000 to 85,000 clones, 60% to 85% of which appear only once. The sample comprised PBMCs. The V call is TRBV15, the J call TRBJ2-3; D is unresolved. This TCR came from a male donor in good health and CMV-seronegative. CDR3: CATSRGEADTQYF. CDR3 sequence (DNA): TGTGCCACCAGCAGAGGCGAGGCAGATACGCAGTATTTT.